The rows below give T cell receptor beta chains drawn from one sample of a study of neurological immune-mediated disorders. TCRdb reanalysed the 5' RACE reads using MiXCR and keeps one entry per CDR3 protein. The table includes some 86,000 distinct CDR3 sequences, approximately 2.4% detected once. Sequencing was performed on PBMCs. The receptors originated from a woman aged 25 to 45 with multiple sclerosis. Both conserved end residues are part of each CDR3. D genes are given only for firm matches. Expanded clones get a size class; other rows say once, few or many, or leave the size out.

many | TRBJ1-2 | TRBV27 | . | TGTGCCAGACCTCGGGGGGGGCCCCAGTATGGCTACACCTTC | CARPRGGPQYGYTF
many | TRBJ2-2 | TRBV30 | TRBD1 | TGTGCCTGGACCCTAAGGGGGCTAGCTCGGACCGGGGAGCTGTTTTTT | CAWTLRGLARTGELFF
many | TRBJ1-1 | TRBV5-6 | . | TGTGCCAGCAGCTTTGAGCTGGCCGAAGCTTTCTTT | CASSFELAEAFF
many | TRBJ2-5 | TRBV6-6 | . | TGTGCCAGCAGTTACGGGTCGGGACCTCCCGGGGAAGAGACCCAGTACTTC | CASSYGSGPPGEETQYF
many | TRBJ2-3 | TRBV20-1 | . | TGCAGTGCTGGGCCAAGCACAGATACGCAGTATTTT | CSAGPSTDTQYF
many | TRBJ1-1 | TRBV7-3 | . | TGTGCCAGCAGCCCGGGGGTGGACACTGAAGCTTTCTTT | CASSPGVDTEAFF
. | TRBJ2-7 | TRBV4-3 | . | TGCGCCAGCAGCCAAGATCTAGCGTACGAGCAGTACTTC | CASSQDLAYEQYF
many | TRBJ2-1 | TRBV12-3/TRBV12-4 | . | TGTGCCAGCAGTTTCGGGATCCAGTGGAATGAGCAGTTCTTC | CASSFGIQWNEQFF
few | TRBJ1-2 | TRBV4-3 | . | TGCGCCAGCAGCCAAGATTTCGACAGGTCCTATGGCTACACCTTC | CASSQDFDRSYGYTF
many | TRBJ1-2 | TRBV10-3 | . | TGTGCCATCAGTGAGGAAGTCAGCTACTCCAGCTACACCTTC | CAISEEVSYSSYTF
many | TRBJ2-1 | TRBV5-1 | . | TGCGCCAGCAGCTTGGGGTTTGACAATGAGCAGTTCTTC | CASSLGFDNEQFF
many | TRBJ2-5 | TRBV29-1 | . | TGCAGCGGCAGCCTGGGGAGCATGGAGACCCAGTACTTC | CSGSLGSMETQYF
many | TRBJ2-1 | TRBV5-1 | TRBD1 | TGCGCCAGCAGCCGGGACAGTGGCCCGACAGGGCAGTTCTTC | CASSRDSGPTGQFF